This T cell receptor beta chain was sequenced for a study of shared clonotypes between healthy human individuals. Assay used: immunoSEQ multiplex PCR; TCRdb lists only in-frame clones, some missing. This sample carries around 2.1 million clones, roughly 91% of them seen once, and the ten largest clones take about 1.5%. The CDR3 contains 13 residues. In germline, CDR1 is MNHNY, CDR2 SVGAGI (reference sequence). Positive CCR7 selection of CD45RO-negative cells yielded the naive CD8 cells, and terminally differentiated effector memory CD45RA+ cells were excluded. The TCR sequence derives from a man younger than 35 in good health. Some clones in this sample may be carry-over from other donors' samples. The chain carries TRBV6-6 and TRBJ2-5; D is perhaps TRBD1 (5 bases). The closer fit of TRBJ2-7 to the DNA end suggests the J call may be wrong. The sample comprised naive CD8+ T cells from PBMCs. CDR3 region: CASSYKGSYEQYF. In nucleotides, the CDR3 is TGTGCCAGCAGTTACAAGGGGTCCTACGAGCAGTACTTC.